The T cell receptor (beta chain) under discussion was sequenced for a study of T cells after yellow fever vaccination (dated by TCRdb to about 2019). At the level of the whole study: The SMART-Seq v4 Ultra Low Input RNA kit was used to prepare libraries from fractions with low cell numbers. Bulk PBMC replicates and cell subsets were isolated from blood drawn at multiple timepoints before and after both primary and secondary immunization. Two healthy male donors, one aged 18 to 29 and one aged 30 to 40 years, made up the cohort. To follow T-cell clones before and after both primary and booster YFV17D yellow fever vaccination, bulk TCR alpha and beta repertoires underwent longitudinal sequencing. Results the study describes overall, beyond this receptor: Compared with the primary T-cell response, the secondary T-cell response was faster but weaker, reaching its peak on day 5 rather than on day 15. A small fraction of clonotypes appeared in both the CD4 and CD8 compartments, likely as a result of convergent recombination. After the booster, most of the clones that had expanded following primary vaccination were detected again (almost 98% of CD4 and around nine tenths of CD8), which suggests that memory was broadly maintained. Because only two donors were included in the study, the extent to which the findings can be generalized is limited. Because abundant contaminating clonotypes from the bulk population could be contained in FACS-sorted repertoires, computational filtering was required.

Measured from the cysteine to the phenylalanine, the CDR3 is 13 residues long. The read is trimmed to its CDR3 DNA, 39 bases read in frame from base 1. V and J are truncated by 2 bases and 4 bases respectively, leaving an intervening sequence of 11 bases. CDR1 is given as DFQATT and CDR2 as SNEGSKA, both from the germline V gene (reference sequence). This clonotype has just a few counts. The clone's antigen remains unknown. Base qualities are not recorded, but no much larger clone differs from it by a single base. TCR cDNA was synthesized by 5'RACE template switching, which introduced a universal primer site and unique molecular identifiers. Priming for cDNA synthesis came from both the TCR alpha and TCR beta constant segments. Library amplification used two PCR steps, and the second PCR step added sample barcodes and sequencing adapters. Libraries were sequenced on Illumina HiSeq 2500 (2x100 bp) or NovaSeq (2x150 bp). From the authors' description of their analysis: MIGEC handled demultiplexing of reads and collapsing into UMI consensus sequences, while MiXCR performed V(D)J alignment. Vaccine-responding clonotypes were defined with edgeR using replicate PBMC samples, requiring FDR below 0.01 and a log2 fold change above 5 up to day 15. Each bulk clonotype received a CD4 or CD8 identity based on whether the sequenced CD4 or CD8 repertoire contained that clonotype at higher abundance. The public sequencing data were trimmed at Q25 with fastp and processed into clonotypes with MiXCR by TCRdb, which kept only in-frame beta chains. Every distinct CDR3 protein forms one entry, paired with its most common genes and DNA. The V and J calls and clone size are TCRdb's, not the authors'. For this sample there are about 50,000 distinct CDR3 sequences; more than 5.5% appear just once. The ten largest clones take up roughly 40% of the sample.

The treatment or condition label here, explained by the study, means: live attenuated yellow fever vaccine strain. PBMCs were isolated from peripheral blood using a standard Ficoll-Paque protocol. Dynabeads CD4 and CD8 positive selection kits were used to isolate the CD4 and CD8 T-cell fractions. TriZol was used to extract RNA from bulk PBMCs, CD4 and CD8 fractions, and dextramer-positive and dextramer-negative fractions. The chain employs TRBV20-1 and TRBJ1-2, with a tentative D gene TRBD1 over 5 matching bases. This TCR was sampled from a man in his late teens or twenties who received the YFV17D yellow fever vaccine. The specimen comprised CD8+ T cells sorted from PBMCs, sampled on the day of the first yellow fever vaccination. The DNA sequence reads TGCAGTGCTAGAATCAGGGAAGGCTATGGCTACACCTTC. It specifies CSARIREGYGYTF.